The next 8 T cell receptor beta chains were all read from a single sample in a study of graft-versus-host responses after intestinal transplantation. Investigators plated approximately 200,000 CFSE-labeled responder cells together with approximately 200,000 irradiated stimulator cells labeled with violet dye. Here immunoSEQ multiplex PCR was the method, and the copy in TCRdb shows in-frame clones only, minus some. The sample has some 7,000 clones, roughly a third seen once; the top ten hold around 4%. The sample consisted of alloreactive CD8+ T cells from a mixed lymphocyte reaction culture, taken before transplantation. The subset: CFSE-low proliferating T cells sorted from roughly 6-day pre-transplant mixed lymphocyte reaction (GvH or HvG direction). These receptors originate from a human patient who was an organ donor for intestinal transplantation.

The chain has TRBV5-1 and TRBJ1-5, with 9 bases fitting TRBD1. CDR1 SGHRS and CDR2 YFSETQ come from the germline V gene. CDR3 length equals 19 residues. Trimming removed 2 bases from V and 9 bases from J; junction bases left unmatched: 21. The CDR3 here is CASSFGRERDRDGLGPQHF. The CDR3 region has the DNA TGCGCCAGCAGCTTTGGGCGGGAACGGGACAGGGATGGGCTAGGGCCCCAGCATTTT. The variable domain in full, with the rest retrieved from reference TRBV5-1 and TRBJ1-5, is KAGVTQTPRYLIKTRGQQVTLSCSPISGHRSVSWYQQTPGQGLQFLFEYFSETQRNKGNFPGRFSGRQFSNSRSEMNVSTLELGDSALYLCASSFGRERDRDGLGPQHFGDGTRLSIL.

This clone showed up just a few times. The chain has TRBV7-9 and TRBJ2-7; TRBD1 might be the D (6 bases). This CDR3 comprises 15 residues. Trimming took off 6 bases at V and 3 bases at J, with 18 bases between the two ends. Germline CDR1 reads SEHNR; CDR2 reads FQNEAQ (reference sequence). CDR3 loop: CASSHYTGSGYEQYF. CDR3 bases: TGTGCCAGCAGTCATTATACAGGGTCCGGCTACGAGCAGTACTTC.

CDR3 nucleotide sequence: TGTGCCAGCAGTTCCTTCATCCCGAGGCGGGGGAACTATGGCTACACCTTC. The encoded protein is CASSSFIPRRGNYGYTF. This chain connects TRBV27 to TRBJ1-2; the D gene is possibly TRBD1 (5 bases). Germline assignment: CDR1 MNHEY and CDR2 SMNVEV (reference sequence). The CDR3 totals 17 residues. V gave up 4 bases and J gave up 2 bases, with 20 bases separating them.

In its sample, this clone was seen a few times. CDR3 coding DNA: TGCGCCAGCAGCCAAGATTTCGGTCAAGAAGAGACCCAGTACTTC. This translates into CASSQDFGQEETQYF. The chain uses TRBV4-3 and TRBJ2-5; no definite D call. V dropped 0 bases and J dropped 3 bases, with 11 bases sitting between them. Germline CDR1 and CDR2: LGHNA and YSLEER. There are 15 residues in the CDR3.

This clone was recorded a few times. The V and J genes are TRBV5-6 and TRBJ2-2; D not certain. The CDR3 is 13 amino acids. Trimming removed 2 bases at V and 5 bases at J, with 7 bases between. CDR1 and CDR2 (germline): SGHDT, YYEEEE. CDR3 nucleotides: TGTGCCAGCAGCTTTGAGTGGACCGGGGAGCTGTTTTTT. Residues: CASSFEWTGELFF.

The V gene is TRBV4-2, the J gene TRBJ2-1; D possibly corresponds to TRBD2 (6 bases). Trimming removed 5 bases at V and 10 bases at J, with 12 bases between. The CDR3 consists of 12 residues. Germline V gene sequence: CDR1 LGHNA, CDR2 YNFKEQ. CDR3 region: CASSLVAGEQFF. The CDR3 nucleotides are TGTGCCAGCAGCTTGGTTGCGGGAGAGCAGTTCTTC.

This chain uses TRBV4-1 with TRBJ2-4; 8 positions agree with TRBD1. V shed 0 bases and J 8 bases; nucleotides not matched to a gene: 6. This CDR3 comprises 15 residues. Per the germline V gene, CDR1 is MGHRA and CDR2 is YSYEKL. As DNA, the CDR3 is TGCGCCAGCAGCCAAGAAGCAGGGGGCGGTGACATTCAGTACTTC. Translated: CASSQEAGGGDIQYF.

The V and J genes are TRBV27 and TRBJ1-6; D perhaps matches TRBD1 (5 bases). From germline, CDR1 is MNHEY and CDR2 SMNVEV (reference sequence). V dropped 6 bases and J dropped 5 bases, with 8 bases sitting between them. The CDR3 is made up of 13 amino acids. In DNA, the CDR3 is TGTGCCAGCAGCGGGGGAGATAATTCACCCCTCCACTTT. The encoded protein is CASSGGDNSPLHF.